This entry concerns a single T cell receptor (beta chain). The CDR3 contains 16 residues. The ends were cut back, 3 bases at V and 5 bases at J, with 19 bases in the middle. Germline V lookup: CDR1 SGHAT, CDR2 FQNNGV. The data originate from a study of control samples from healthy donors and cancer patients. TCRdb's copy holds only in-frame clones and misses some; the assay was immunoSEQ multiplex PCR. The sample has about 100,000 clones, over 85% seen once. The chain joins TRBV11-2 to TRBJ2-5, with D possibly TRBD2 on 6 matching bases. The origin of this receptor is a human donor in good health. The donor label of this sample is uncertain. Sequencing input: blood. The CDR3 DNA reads TGTGCCAGCAGCTTTGGGGGAGGTAGTTTGAAGGAGACCCAGTACTTC. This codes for CASSFGGGSLKETQYF.